This is a list of T cell receptor beta chains from one sample in a study of blood T cell repertoires in COVID-19. The method was immunoSEQ multiplex PCR; TCRdb's version includes in-frame clones alone and lacks a portion of them. The sample holds around 98,000 clones, approximately 72% seen once. Input material: peripheral blood. These receptors were collected from a man in his 70s with acute or convalescent COVID-19. Each CDR3 is given with its conserved first and last residue. A D gene is named only where the DNA matches it firmly. Clone size is stated in some rows and not others, as once, few, many or a class when expanded.

CDR3 length: 18
V gene: TRBV11-3
clone size: -
J gene: TRBJ2-2
D gene: TRBD1
CDR3 DNA: TGTGCCAGCAGCTCACGACAGGGGGGCCGAGTCGAGGGCGGGGAGCTGTTTTTT
CDR3 protein: CASSSRQGGRVEGGELFF

CDR3 length: 13
V gene: TRBV6-5
clone size: few
J gene: TRBJ2-1
D gene: -
CDR3 DNA: TGTGCCAGCAGTTACGGAGATTACAATGAGCAGTTCTTC
CDR3 protein: CASSYGDYNEQFF

CDR3 length: 14
V gene: TRBV7-8
clone size: -
J gene: TRBJ2-5
D gene: -
CDR3 DNA: TGTGCCAGCAGCGTCAGGGTCGGTAGAGAGACCCAGTACTTC
CDR3 protein: CASSVRVGRETQYF

CDR3 length: 14
V gene: TRBV20-1
clone size: few
J gene: TRBJ2-7
D gene: TRBD2
CDR3 DNA: TGCAGTGCTAGTGGGCTAGCGGGAGGCCGGGAGCAGTACTTC
CDR3 protein: CSASGLAGGREQYF

CDR3 length: 15
V gene: TRBV7-9
clone size: once
J gene: TRBJ2-1
D gene: -
CDR3 DNA: TGTGCCAGCAGCTTGACTACCATTCTACACAATGAGCAGTTCTTC
CDR3 protein: CASSLTTILHNEQFF

CDR3 length: 14
V gene: TRBV4-1
clone size: -
J gene: TRBJ2-3
D gene: -
CDR3 DNA: TGCGCCAGCAGCCAAGATATCGGGACAGATACGCAGTATTTT
CDR3 protein: CASSQDIGTDTQYF

CDR3 length: 18
V gene: TRBV7-2
clone size: -
J gene: TRBJ1-3
D gene: -
CDR3 DNA: TGTGCCAGCAGCTTAACAGGCGAATTACATTCCTCTGGAAACACCATATATTTT
CDR3 protein: CASSLTGELHSSGNTIYF

CDR3 length: 15
V gene: TRBV6-2/TRBV6-3
clone size: -
J gene: TRBJ1-6
D gene: -
CDR3 DNA: TGTGCCAGCAGTTATGGCCCGGGAGGGAATTCACCCCTCCACTTT
CDR3 protein: CASSYGPGGNSPLHF

CDR3 length: 19
V gene: TRBV10-1
clone size: -
J gene: TRBJ2-6
D gene: -
CDR3 DNA: TGCGCCAGCTTTTACCTACAGGGCTTGCCACACTCTGGGGCCAACGTCCTGACTTTC
CDR3 protein: CASFYLQGLPHSGANVLTF

CDR3 length: 14
V gene: TRBV5-1
clone size: -
J gene: TRBJ1-2
D gene: -
CDR3 DNA: TGCGCCAGCAGCTTGGCCCAGGGTAGTGATGGCTACACCTTC
CDR3 protein: CASSLAQGSDGYTF

CDR3 length: 15
V gene: TRBV18
clone size: -
J gene: TRBJ2-7
D gene: -
CDR3 DNA: TGTGCCAGCGCGGGCATGGTCCACAGTCCCTACGAGCAGTACTTC
CDR3 protein: CASAGMVHSPYEQYF

CDR3 length: 16
V gene: TRBV5-1
clone size: -
J gene: TRBJ2-3
D gene: TRBD1
CDR3 DNA: TGCGCCAGCAGCCTCTCGGGACAGGGGGCGGCAGATACGCAGTATTTT
CDR3 protein: CASSLSGQGAADTQYF

CDR3 length: 15
V gene: TRBV9
clone size: -
J gene: TRBJ2-2
D gene: -
CDR3 DNA: TGTGCCAGCAGCCCCCACAGGGAGTATACCGGGGAGCTGTTTTTT
CDR3 protein: CASSPHREYTGELFF

CDR3 length: 15
V gene: TRBV21-1
clone size: -
J gene: TRBJ1-5
D gene: -
CDR3 DNA: TGTGCCAGCAGCAAACGGTCGACTGGGAATCAGCCCCAGCATTTT
CDR3 protein: CASSKRSTGNQPQHF

CDR3 length: 18
V gene: TRBV5-8
clone size: -
J gene: TRBJ2-1
D gene: TRBD2
CDR3 DNA: TGTGCCAGCAGCTTGGCAGTTGGGCTAGCGGGAAGAGGCAATGAGCAGTTCTTC
CDR3 protein: CASSLAVGLAGRGNEQFF

CDR3 length: 14
V gene: TRBV20-1
clone size: -
J gene: TRBJ2-3
D gene: TRBD2
CDR3 DNA: TGCAGTGCTAGTGGCGGGAGAGGGGCAAGCACGCAGTATTTT
CDR3 protein: CSASGGRGASTQYF

CDR3 length: 15
V gene: TRBV28
clone size: -
J gene: TRBJ1-2
D gene: TRBD1
CDR3 DNA: TGTGCCAGCAGTACGCGGGACAGATATAACTATGGCTACACCTTC
CDR3 protein: CASSTRDRYNYGYTF

CDR3 length: 18
V gene: TRBV7-9
clone size: -
J gene: TRBJ2-5
D gene: TRBD2
CDR3 DNA: TGTGCCAGCAGCTTACCCCCTAGGCCGACTAGCGGCCAAGAGACCCAGTACTTC
CDR3 protein: CASSLPPRPTSGQETQYF

CDR3 length: 16
V gene: TRBV5-6
clone size: -
J gene: TRBJ1-5
D gene: -
CDR3 DNA: TGTGCCAGCAGCTTGGGTTTTCAGGGTTATGGCCAGCCCCAGCATTTT
CDR3 protein: CASSLGFQGYGQPQHF

CDR3 length: 14
V gene: TRBV7-2
clone size: -
J gene: TRBJ1-6
D gene: -
CDR3 DNA: TGTGCCAGCAGCTTAGACAACAATAATTCACCCCTCCACTTT
CDR3 protein: CASSLDNNNSPLHF

CDR3 length: 15
V gene: TRBV29-1
clone size: -
J gene: TRBJ2-1
D gene: TRBD1
CDR3 DNA: TGCAGCGTTGAAGTACGGAGACAGGGGGCGGATGAGCAGTTCTTC
CDR3 protein: CSVEVRRQGADEQFF

CDR3 length: 16
V gene: TRBV6-5
clone size: -
J gene: TRBJ2-1
D gene: -
CDR3 DNA: TGTGCCAGCAGTTACCGTCCTCTTAGCTCCTACAATGAGCAGTTCTTC
CDR3 protein: CASSYRPLSSYNEQFF

CDR3 length: 19
V gene: TRBV28
clone size: -
J gene: TRBJ1-2
D gene: TRBD1
CDR3 DNA: TGTGCCAGCAGTTTACTTAAAGGACAGGGGTTGGGGCTTAACTATGGCTACACCTTC
CDR3 protein: CASSLLKGQGLGLNYGYTF

CDR3 length: 17
V gene: TRBV28
clone size: -
J gene: TRBJ2-1
D gene: TRBD2
CDR3 DNA: TGTGCCAGCAGTTCCGCCCTCGGGACTATCTCCTACAATGAGCAGTTCTTC
CDR3 protein: CASSSALGTISYNEQFF

CDR3 length: 15
V gene: TRBV6-2/TRBV6-3
clone size: -
J gene: TRBJ2-1
D gene: -
CDR3 DNA: TGTGCCAGCAGTTCCTGGCTAGGAACGGGCAATGAGCAGTTCTTC
CDR3 protein: CASSSWLGTGNEQFF